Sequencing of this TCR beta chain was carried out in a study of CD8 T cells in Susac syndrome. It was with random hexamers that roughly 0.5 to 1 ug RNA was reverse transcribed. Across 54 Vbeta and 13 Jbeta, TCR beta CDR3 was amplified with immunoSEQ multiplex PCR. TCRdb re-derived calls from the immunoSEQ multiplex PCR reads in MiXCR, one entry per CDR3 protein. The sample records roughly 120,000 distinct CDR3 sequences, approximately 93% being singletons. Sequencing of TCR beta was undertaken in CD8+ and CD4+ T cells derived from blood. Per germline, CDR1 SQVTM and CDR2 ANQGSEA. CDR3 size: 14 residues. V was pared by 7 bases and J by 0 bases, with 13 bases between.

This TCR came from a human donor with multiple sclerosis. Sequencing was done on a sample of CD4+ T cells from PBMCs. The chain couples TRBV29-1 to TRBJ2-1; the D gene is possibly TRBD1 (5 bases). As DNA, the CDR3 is TGCAGCGCCCAGGGCGGTCGCTCCTACAATGAGCAGTTCTTC. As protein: CSAQGGRSYNEQFF.